A selection of T cell receptor beta chains follows, all from one sample in a study of T cells after yellow fever vaccination. A single record per CDR3 protein comes from TCRdb applying MiXCR to the 5' RACE reads. Among 150,000 or so distinct CDR3 sequences, 6.6% were seen once, and the ten largest hold more than 0.55%. The starting material was CD4+ T cells sorted from PBMCs, obtained 10 days after the yellow fever booster vaccination. All receptors derive from a man in his thirties or forties who received the YFV17D yellow fever vaccine. The CDR3 runs from the conserved cysteine through the conserved F or W. The D gene is left open where the match is weak. A clone size is listed for some rows: how often the clone was seen (once, few, many), or a class if it is expanded.

j_gene: TRBJ2-7
v_gene: TRBV3-1
d_gene: -
abundance: many
len: 15
CDR3aa: CASSQDLERVYEQYF
CDR3nt: TGTGCCAGCAGCCAAGATTTAGAGAGGGTGTACGAGCAGTACTTC

j_gene: TRBJ2-2
v_gene: TRBV5-4
d_gene: -
abundance: -
len: 12
CDR3aa: CASSSATGELFF
CDR3nt: TGTGCCAGCAGCTCGGCAACCGGGGAGCTGTTTTTT

j_gene: TRBJ2-4
v_gene: TRBV7-2
d_gene: -
abundance: many
len: 16
CDR3aa: CASSFGWGAAKNIQYF
CDR3nt: TGTGCCAGCAGCTTCGGGTGGGGGGCAGCCAAAAACATTCAGTACTTC

j_gene: TRBJ2-1
v_gene: TRBV5-5
d_gene: TRBD2
abundance: few
len: 15
CDR3aa: CASSPTTSETGGQFF
CDR3nt: TGTGCCAGCAGCCCGACGACTAGCGAGACGGGAGGGCAGTTCTTC

j_gene: TRBJ2-3
v_gene: TRBV11-1
d_gene: -
abundance: many
len: 15
CDR3aa: CASSPRTYSTDTQYF
CDR3nt: TGTGCCAGCAGCCCAAGGACGTATAGCACAGATACGCAGTATTTT

j_gene: TRBJ2-3
v_gene: TRBV12-3/TRBV12-4
d_gene: -
abundance: few
len: 14
CDR3aa: CASQQGGVVGTQYF
CDR3nt: TGTGCCAGCCAGCAGGGCGGGGTGGTGGGTACGCAGTATTTT

j_gene: TRBJ2-1
v_gene: TRBV9
d_gene: TRBD2
abundance: many
len: 16
CDR3aa: CASSVVAGGGYNEQFF
CDR3nt: TGTGCCAGCAGCGTAGTAGCGGGAGGGGGCTACAATGAGCAGTTCTTC

j_gene: TRBJ1-6
v_gene: TRBV3-1
d_gene: -
abundance: many
len: 13
CDR3aa: CASTHAGGAPLHF
CDR3nt: TGTGCCAGCACTCATGCGGGGGGAGCGCCCCTCCACTTT

j_gene: TRBJ2-1
v_gene: TRBV29-1
d_gene: -
abundance: many
len: 14
CDR3aa: CSVQGGGDYNEQFF
CDR3nt: TGCAGCGTGCAAGGGGGGGGAGATTACAATGAGCAGTTCTTC

j_gene: TRBJ2-2
v_gene: TRBV24-1
d_gene: -
abundance: few
len: 16
CDR3aa: CATSDPNPGKTGELFF
CDR3nt: TGTGCCACCAGTGACCCCAACCCCGGGAAAACCGGGGAGCTGTTTTTT

j_gene: TRBJ2-1
v_gene: TRBV12-5
d_gene: TRBD2
abundance: -
len: 15
CDR3aa: CASPGGLAVQNEQFF
CDR3nt: TGTGCTAGCCCTGGGGGACTAGCAGTCCAAAATGAGCAGTTCTTC

j_gene: TRBJ1-5
v_gene: TRBV20-1
d_gene: TRBD1
abundance: few
len: 14
CDR3aa: CSARTGHDNQPQHF
CDR3nt: TGCAGTGCTCGGACAGGCCACGACAATCAGCCCCAGCATTTT

j_gene: TRBJ2-7
v_gene: TRBV12-3/TRBV12-4
d_gene: TRBD2
abundance: many
len: 13
CDR3aa: CASSFGGTYEQYF
CDR3nt: TGTGCCAGCAGTTTCGGGGGGACCTACGAGCAGTACTTC

j_gene: TRBJ2-1
v_gene: TRBV7-2
d_gene: -
abundance: many
len: 17
CDR3aa: CASSLRSAGRAYNEQFF
CDR3nt: TGTGCCAGCAGCTTAAGGTCGGCGGGAAGGGCCTACAATGAGCAGTTCTTC

j_gene: TRBJ2-7
v_gene: TRBV12-3/TRBV12-4
d_gene: TRBD2
abundance: many
len: 12
CDR3aa: CASRRTSGHEYF
CDR3nt: TGTGCCAGCAGGCGGACTAGCGGCCACGAGTACTTC

j_gene: TRBJ2-1
v_gene: TRBV9
d_gene: -
abundance: many
len: 13
CDR3aa: CASSVAGGNEQFF
CDR3nt: TGTGCCAGCAGCGTAGCTGGCGGGAATGAGCAGTTCTTC

j_gene: TRBJ2-5
v_gene: TRBV30
d_gene: -
abundance: few
len: 14
CDR3aa: CAWSVRGLRETQYF
CDR3nt: TGTGCCTGGAGTGTACGGGGACTTCGGGAGACCCAGTACTTC

j_gene: TRBJ2-7
v_gene: TRBV20-1
d_gene: -
abundance: many
len: 14
CDR3aa: CSARDPGFTYEQYF
CDR3nt: TGCAGTGCTAGAGATCCGGGGTTCACCTACGAGCAGTACTTC

j_gene: TRBJ2-7
v_gene: TRBV7-9
d_gene: -
abundance: many
len: 14
CDR3aa: CASSPRGRSYEQYF
CDR3nt: TGTGCCAGCAGCCCCAGGGGAAGGTCCTACGAGCAGTACTTC

j_gene: TRBJ1-4
v_gene: TRBV7-2
d_gene: -
abundance: many
len: 13
CDR3aa: CASSNHEFQKLFF
CDR3nt: TGTGCCAGCAGCAACCATGAGTTTCAAAAACTGTTTTTT